The T cell receptor (beta chain) described here comes from a study of siplizumab effects on memory and regulatory T cells. Clones were read by immunoSEQ multiplex PCR, and TCRdb kept only the in-frame ones, dropping some. Of roughly 56,000 clones listed, about 92% are singletons. The germline gives CDR1 MNHEY, CDR2 SMNVEV (reference sequence). The CDR3 is 14 amino acids. Trimming took off 3 bases at V and 6 bases at J, with 11 bases between the two ends. The origin of this receptor is a human donor in good health. This sequence joins TRBV27 and TRBJ2-2, with D maybe TRBD1 (5 bases). The specimen sequenced was CD8+ T cells sorted from blood. In DNA form, the CDR3 reads TGTGCCAGCAGTTTGCTTCAGGGTGCCGGGGAGCTGTTTTTT. Amino acids: CASSLLQGAGELFF.